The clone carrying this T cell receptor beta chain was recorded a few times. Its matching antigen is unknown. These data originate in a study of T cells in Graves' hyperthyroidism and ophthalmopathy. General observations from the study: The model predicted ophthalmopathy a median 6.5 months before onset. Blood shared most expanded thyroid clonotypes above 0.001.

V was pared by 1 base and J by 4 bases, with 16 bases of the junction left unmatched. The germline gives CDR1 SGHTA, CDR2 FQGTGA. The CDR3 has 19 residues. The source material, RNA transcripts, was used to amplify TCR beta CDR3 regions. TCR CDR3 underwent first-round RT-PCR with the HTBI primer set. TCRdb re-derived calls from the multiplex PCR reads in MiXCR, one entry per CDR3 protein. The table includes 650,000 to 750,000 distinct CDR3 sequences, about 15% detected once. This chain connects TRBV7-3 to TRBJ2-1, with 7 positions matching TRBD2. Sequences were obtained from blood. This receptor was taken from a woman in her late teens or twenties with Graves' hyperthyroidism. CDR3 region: CASSLIPLGAGRSYNEQFF. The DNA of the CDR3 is TGTGCCAGCAGCTTAATCCCCTTGGGAGCGGGGAGATCGTACAATGAGCAGTTCTTC.